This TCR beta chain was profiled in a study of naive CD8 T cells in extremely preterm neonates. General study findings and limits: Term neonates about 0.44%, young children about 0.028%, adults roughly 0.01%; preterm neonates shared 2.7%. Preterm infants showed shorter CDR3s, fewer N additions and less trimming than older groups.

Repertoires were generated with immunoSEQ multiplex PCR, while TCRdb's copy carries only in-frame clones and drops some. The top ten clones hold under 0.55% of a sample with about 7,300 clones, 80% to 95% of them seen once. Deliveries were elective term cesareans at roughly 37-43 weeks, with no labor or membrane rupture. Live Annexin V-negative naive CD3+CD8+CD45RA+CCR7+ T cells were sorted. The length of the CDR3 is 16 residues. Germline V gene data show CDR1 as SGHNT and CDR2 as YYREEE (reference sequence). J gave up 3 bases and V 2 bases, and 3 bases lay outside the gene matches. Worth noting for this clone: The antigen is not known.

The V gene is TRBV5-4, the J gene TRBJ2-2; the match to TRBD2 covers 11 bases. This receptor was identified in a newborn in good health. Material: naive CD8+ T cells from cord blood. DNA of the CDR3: TGTGCCAGCAGCTTTAGCGGGAGGGCCTACACCGGGGAGCTGTTTTTT. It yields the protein CASSFSGRAYTGELFF. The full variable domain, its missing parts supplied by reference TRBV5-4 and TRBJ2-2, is ETGVTQSPTHLIKTRGQQVTLRCSSQSGHNTVSWYQQALGQGPQFIFQYYREEENGRGNFPPRFSGLQFPNYSSELNVNALELDDSALYLCASSFSGRAYTGELFFGEGSRLTVL.